This T cell receptor beta chain was sequenced during a study of cytomegalovirus exposure and HLA in healthy donors. Study-level background: A data release that came early held roughly 90 million unique TCRs from HLA-typed donors. General observations from the study: Association with HLA alleles at 0.05 false discovery rate was found for around 15,000 TCR beta sequences in a later analysis.

In this sample, this clone turned up once. The antigen remains undetermined. At the DNA level, this CDR3 is encoded by other sequences in the same sample as well. In the PCR, 60 Vbeta and 13 Jbeta primers were used. Profiled with immunoSEQ multiplex PCR; TCRdb holds only in-frame clones, not every one. The sample consists of about 260,000 clones, roughly 70% of them appearing once. V trimming: 5 bases; J trimming: 0 bases; junction bases outside the gene matches: 3. Looked up from germline, CDR1 is SGHTA and CDR2 is FQGNSA. This CDR3 is built from 16 residues. The specimen was PBMCs. The genes are TRBV7-2 and TRBJ2-3; the match to TRBD2 covers 12 bases. This receptor was taken from a female donor in good health and CMV-seronegative. CDR3 sequence: CASSLGTSGSTDTQYF. The CDR3 nucleotides are TGTGCCAGCAGCCTCGGGACTAGCGGGAGCACAGATACGCAGTATTTT. Looking up the rest from reference TRBV7-2 and TRBJ2-3 gives the full variable domain: GAGVSQSPSNKVTEKGKDVELRCDPISGHTALYWYRQSLGQGLEFLIYFQGNSAPDKSGLPSDRFSAERTGGSVSTLTIQRTQQEDSAVYLCASSLGTSGSTDTQYFGPGTRLTVL.